The 20 T cell receptor beta chains given below trace back to one sample, sequenced in a study of cytomegalovirus exposure and HLA in healthy donors. The data were produced by immunoSEQ multiplex PCR, yet TCRdb's version contains in-frame clones alone and is incomplete. This sample carries approximately 220,000 clones, more than 75% of them seen once, and the ten largest clones take about 2.5%. The specimen was PBMCs. The receptors here all came from a man between 18 and 29 years old in good health and CMV-seronegative.

The chain joins TRBV12-5 to TRBJ1-6; TRBD1 is a possible D gene (5 bases). CDR3 length: 13 amino acids. Trimming removed 2 bases from V and 9 bases from J, with 8 bases in between. In germline, CDR1 is LGHNT, CDR2 FRNRAP. The CDR3 spells CASGLYQGSPLHF. The CDR3, as DNA: TGTGCTAGTGGTTTGTATCAGGGTTCACCCCTCCACTTT.

This clone occurred a few times. V and J are TRBV2 and TRBJ1-2; TRBD1 might be the D (5 bases). Per germline, CDR1 SNHLY and CDR2 FYNNEI. The CDR3 has 12 residues. Trimming took off 10 bases at V and 3 bases at J, with 12 bases between the two ends. The CDR3 sequence is CATREGYYGYTF. Here the CDR3 DNA reads TGTGCCACCAGGGAGGGGTACTATGGCTACACCTTC. The full variable domain, in which reference TRBV2 and TRBJ1-2 provide the parts outside the CDR3, is EPEVTQTPSHQVTQMGQEVILRCVPISNHLYFYWYRQILGQKVEFLVSFYNNEISEKSEIFDDQFSVERPDGSNFTLKIRSTKLEDSAMYFCATREGYYGYTFGSGTRLTVV.

This clone was found once. Sequence at one end of the junction differs from germline and may be a read error. The chain is built from TRBV28 and TRBJ2-7; no clear D. This CDR3 comprises 13 residues. Looked up from germline, CDR1 is MDHEN and CDR2 is SYDVKM. In DNA form, the CDR3 reads TGTGCCAGCAGCCGGGTCTCCCCCTACGAGCAGTGCTTC. It is translated as CASSRVSPYEQCF.

The chain combines TRBV7-8 with TRBJ2-7; possible D gene TRBD2, 5 bases. The V and J ends lost 1 base and 6 bases respectively, with 16 bases between them. CDR3 size: 15 residues. CDR1 and CDR2 (germline): SGHVS, FQNEAQ. The CDR3 here is CASSLVQEGRVEQYF. The CDR3 nucleotides are TGTGCCAGCAGCTTAGTTCAAGAGGGTAGGGTCGAGCAGTACTTC.

The CDR3 here is CASSQESGSGNTIYF. CDR3 sequence (DNA): TGCGCCAGCAGCCAAGAGTCAGGGTCTGGAAACACCATATATTTT. The genes are TRBV4-3 and TRBJ1-3; possible D gene TRBD1, 5 bases. V was pared by 0 bases and J by 1 base, with 7 bases between. This CDR3 spans 15 amino acids. Germline V gene data show CDR1 as LGHNA and CDR2 as YSLEER.

The chain carries TRBV4-3 and TRBJ2-3; a possible D gene is TRBD1 (6 bases). Germline CDR1 is LGHNA and CDR2 is YSLEER. The CDR3 consists of 16 residues. Trimming took off 0 bases at V and 2 bases at J, with 12 bases between the two ends. The CDR3 DNA reads as TGCGCCAGCAGCCAAGATGGGGGCGGACTCACAGATACGCAGTATTTT. It encodes CASSQDGGGLTDTQYF.

The chain joins TRBV5-4 to TRBJ1-6, with 7 positions matching TRBD1. The V gene end was trimmed by 4 bases and the J gene end by 8 bases; junction bases not matched to a gene: 12. CDR1 is SGHNT and CDR2 is YYREEE in the germline V gene (reference sequence). The CDR3 spans 16 residues. In nucleotides, the CDR3 is TGTGCCAGCAGCCCTAAGTCGTCAGGGGGGTATTCACCCCTCCACTTT. Translated: CASSPKSSGGYSPLHF.

A remark on this clone: This specimen includes other DNA sequences encoding the same CDR3. The V and J genes are TRBV4-3 and TRBJ1-1; possibly TRBD1 for D (6 bases). The V gene lost 0 bases and the J gene lost 5 bases, with 7 bases spanning the gap. Per the germline V gene, CDR1 is LGHNA and CDR2 is YSLEER. The CDR3 contains 13 residues. In DNA, the CDR3 is TGCGCCAGCAGCCAAGATAGGGGGACTGAAGCTTTCTTT. This encodes CASSQDRGTEAFF.

This chain uses TRBV7-7 with TRBJ2-5; no reliable D call. V lost 7 bases and J lost 4, with 13 bases in between. The CDR3 is made up of 13 amino acids. CDR1 is SSHAT and CDR2 is FNYEAQ in the germline V gene (reference sequence). CDR3 residues: CASTPARRETQYF. The CDR3 bases are TGTGCCAGCACCCCGGCGCGGCGAGAGACCCAGTACTTC.

CDR3 in amino acids: CASSFKENGYTF. In DNA form, the CDR3 reads TGTGCCAGCAGTTTCAAGGAGAATGGCTACACCTTC. This chain connects TRBV28 to TRBJ1-2; D not resolved. This CDR3 comprises 12 residues. Germline CDR1 is MDHEN and CDR2 is SYDVKM. V dropped 3 bases and J dropped 6 bases, with 8 bases sitting between them.

The chain carries TRBV4-1 and TRBJ2-7, with 9 bases identical to TRBD2. Per the germline V gene, CDR1 is MGHRA and CDR2 is YSYEKL. CDR3 size: 14 residues. J gave up 1 base and V 3 bases, and 1 base lay outside the gene matches. The CDR3 loop is CASSQTSGSYEQYF. The DNA for the CDR3 is TGCGCCAGCAGCCAGACTAGCGGATCCTACGAGCAGTACTTC.

The chain is built from TRBV27 and TRBJ1-5; 7 nucleotides line up with TRBD1. The germline gives CDR1 MNHEY, CDR2 SMNVEV (reference sequence). This CDR3 region has 17 residues. V shed 5 bases and J 9 bases; nucleotides not matched to a gene: 19. Written as DNA, the CDR3 is TGTGCCAGCAGTCCACTTGGACAGGAATACTTTCAGTGGCCCCAGCATTTT. Amino acid sequence: CASSPLGQEYFQWPQHF.

The V gene is TRBV10-2, the J gene TRBJ1-5; D is uncertain. CDR1 WSHSY and CDR2 SAAADI come from the germline V gene. This CDR3 region has 14 residues. Trimming removed 3 bases at V and 3 bases at J, with 9 bases between. The CDR3 coding sequence is TGCGCCAGCAGTGACGGCGGACTCAATCAGCCCCAGCATTTT. Translating gives CASSDGGLNQPQHF.

The chain uses TRBV27 and TRBJ2-5; D is unclear. The length of the CDR3 is 14 residues. Trimming shortened V by 3 bases and J by 5 bases, and 13 bases separated the two germline ends. Per the germline V gene, CDR1 is MNHEY and CDR2 is SMNVEV (reference sequence). The CDR3 DNA reads TGTGCCAGCAGTTTTTCTGGTGGTGCGGAGACCCAGTACTTC. Protein product: CASSFSGGAETQYF.

The V call is TRBV4-3, the J call TRBJ1-2; no definite D call. Germline loops: CDR1 LGHNA, CDR2 YSLEER. Trimming left V 0 bases short and J 4 bases short, with 9 bases between. This CDR3 is 14 amino acids long. CDR3 region: CASSQDLEAYGYTF. For the CDR3, the DNA is TGCGCCAGCAGCCAAGATTTGGAGGCCTATGGCTACACCTTC.

This sequence joins TRBV9 and TRBJ2-5, with D possibly being TRBD2 (7 bases). The V gene's germline CDR1 is SGDLS and CDR2 YYNGEE. The CDR3 has 15 amino acids. V was trimmed by 3 bases and J by 5 bases, leaving 17 bases between them. This chain's CDR3 is CASSDTRGARETQYF. In DNA form, the CDR3 reads TGTGCCAGCAGCGATACCCGGGGGGCGCGGGAGACCCAGTACTTC.

V and J are TRBV14 and TRBJ2-1; 7 positions match TRBD2. The junction had 5 bases not matched to a gene; V was cut back by 2 bases and J by 7 bases. The CDR3 consists of 14 residues. Germline V gene lookup returns CDR1 SGHDN and CDR2 FVKESK. Written as DNA, the CDR3 is TGTGCCAGCAGCCAACTAGGGGAGGGGAATGAGCAGTTCTTC. This translates into CASSQLGEGNEQFF.

This chain joins TRBV7-9 and TRBJ2-5; no clear D gene. The germline CDR1 and CDR2 sequences are SEHNR and FQNEAQ (reference sequence). Trimming removed 5 bases from V and 0 bases from J, with 13 bases in between. The CDR3 has 15 residues. The CDR3 nucleotides read TGTGCCAGCAGCATGAGAGACGGGTACCAAGAGACCCAGTACTTC. Translating it yields CASSMRDGYQETQYF.

Here the CDR3 DNA reads TGTGCCTGGAGTGTACTTAGTTCCGGCACAGATACGCAGTATTTT. Its translation: CAWSVLSSGTDTQYF. The genes are TRBV30 and TRBJ2-3; no reliable D call. The V gene's germline CDR1 is GTSNPN and CDR2 SVGIG (reference sequence). The CDR3 has 15 residues. Trimming took 0 bases from V and 1 from J, leaving 11 bases between them.

V is TRBV2 and J is TRBJ1-4, with D possibly matching TRBD1 (5 bases). The CDR3 has 14 residues. Germline CDR1 SNHLY, CDR2 FYNNEI. V lost 8 bases and J 0 bases, leaving 10 bases between the germline ends. The CDR3 DNA is TGTGCCAGCGCGGGGCAGACAACTAATGAAAAACTGTTTTTT. Protein: CASAGQTTNEKLFF.